A selection of T cell receptor beta chains follows, all from one sample in a study of cytomegalovirus exposure and HLA in healthy donors. Repertoires were generated with immunoSEQ multiplex PCR, while TCRdb's copy carries only in-frame clones and drops some. The sample has some 41,000 clones. Material: PBMCs. Every receptor here comes from a man younger than 40 in good health and CMV-seronegative. The CDR3 runs from the conserved cysteine through the conserved F or W. Fields, in order: V gene, CDR3 length, J gene, D gene, CDR3 protein, CDR3 DNA. D genes are given only for firm matches.

TRBV13	14	TRBJ1-1	TRBD1	CASSKGQGRVGAFF	TGTGCCAGCAGCAAGGGACAGGGGAGGGTCGGAGCTTTCTTT
TRBV7-9	13	TRBJ1-1	-	CASSSKLNTEAFF	TGTGCCAGCAGTTCTAAACTGAACACTGAAGCTTTCTTT
TRBV6-6	16	TRBJ2-3	TRBD2	CASSYSGTSHTDTQYF	TGTGCCAGCAGTTACAGCGGGACTAGCCACACAGATACGCAGTATTTT
TRBV27	15	TRBJ2-1	-	CASSLGHTSYNEQFF	TGTGCCAGCAGTCTTGGACATACCTCCTACAATGAGCAGTTCTTC
TRBV6-4	13	TRBJ1-2	-	CASRAQGGGGYTF	TGTGCCAGCAGAGCACAGGGCGGGGGTGGCTACACCTTC
TRBV12-5	18	TRBJ2-5	TRBD2	CASGFLWEDSGRQETQYF	TGTGCTAGTGGTTTTCTGTGGGAGGATAGCGGGCGCCAAGAGACCCAGTACTTC
TRBV15	16	TRBJ1-1	TRBD1	CATSRAEGTEGTEAFF	TGTGCCACCAGCAGAGCCGAAGGGACAGAGGGCACTGAAGCTTTCTTT
TRBV7-2	14	TRBJ2-7	-	CASSRQGGAYEQYF	TGTGCCAGCAGCCGACAGGGAGGAGCCTACGAGCAGTACTTC
TRBV13	12	TRBJ2-4	-	CATARVENIQYF	TGTGCCACCGCGAGGGTTGAAAACATTCAGTACTTC
TRBV6-1	15	TRBJ1-5	-	CATTSTADSNQPQHF	TGTGCCACAACATCGACAGCCGATAGCAATCAGCCCCAGCATTTT
TRBV5-1	12	TRBJ1-1	-	CASSQRDTEAFF	TGCGCCAGCAGCCAACGGGACACTGAAGCTTTCTTT
TRBV5-1	12	TRBJ2-3	-	CASRSTADTQYF	TGCGCCAGCAGATCGACAGCAGATACGCAGTATTTT
TRBV7-9	13	TRBJ1-2	TRBD1	CASSLVRGDGYTF	TGTGCCAGCAGCTTAGTCAGGGGGGATGGCTACACCTTC
TRBV6-1	17	TRBJ2-7	TRBD2	CASSKVTSGTISYEQYF	TGTGCCAGCAGTAAAGTTACTAGCGGGACTATCTCCTACGAGCAGTACTTC
TRBV2	13	TRBJ1-2	-	CARVQGMGYGYTF	TGTGCCAGGGTACAGGGAATGGGCTATGGCTACACCTTC
TRBV30	15	TRBJ2-5	-	CAGSGKALGAKTQYF	TGTGCCGGGAGTGGAAAAGCCCTAGGGGCGAAGACCCAGTACTTC
TRBV19	13	TRBJ1-5	-	CASSRGGNQPQHF	TGTGCCAGTAGTCGGGGAGGGAATCAGCCCCAGCATTTT
TRBV6-4	15	TRBJ2-1	TRBD2	CASSDSNGGYNEQFF	TGTGCCAGCAGTGACTCCAACGGGGGGTACAATGAGCAGTTCTTC
TRBV19	17	TRBJ1-6	-	CASSIRSKSSYNSPLHF	TGTGCCAGTAGTATTCGGTCGAAGAGCTCCTATAATTCACCCCTCCACTTT
TRBV27	12	TRBJ1-2	TRBD1	CAIRTGSYGYTF	TGTGCCATCAGGACAGGGAGCTATGGCTACACCTTC
TRBV5-1	16	TRBJ2-7	TRBD2	CASSSGLELGVGEQYF	TGCGCCAGCAGTTCGGGACTAGAGTTGGGGGTTGGCGAGCAGTACTTC
TRBV9	15	TRBJ2-5	-	CASSVDGGFQETQYF	TGTGCCAGCAGCGTAGATGGGGGGTTCCAAGAGACCCAGTACTTC
TRBV5-1	15	TRBJ2-3	TRBD2	CASQREGHSTDTQYF	TGCGCCTCTCAGCGGGAGGGCCATAGCACAGATACGCAGTATTTT
TRBV4-3	16	TRBJ1-4	-	CASSQGTGGSGEKLFF	TGCGCCAGCAGCCAAGGTACCGGCGGGTCTGGGGAAAAACTGTTTTTT
TRBV15	14	TRBJ1-2	TRBD1	CATSSRRQGYGYTF	TGTGCCACCAGCAGCCGAAGACAGGGCTATGGCTACACCTTC
TRBV5-6	12	TRBJ2-7	-	CASSLIVDEQYF	TGTGCCAGCAGCTTGATAGTCGACGAGCAGTACTTC
TRBV7-2	15	TRBJ2-7	-	CASSLGQGDAYEQYF	TGTGCCAGCAGCTTAGGTCAGGGCGACGCCTACGAGCAGTACTTC
TRBV6-4	15	TRBJ2-1	TRBD2	CASSQLAGSYNEQFF	TGTGCCAGCAGTCAACTAGCGGGGAGCTACAATGAGCAGTTCTTC
TRBV18	17	TRBJ2-5	TRBD1	CASSPLGQGNLQETQYF	TGTGCCAGCTCACCTTTGGGACAGGGCAACCTCCAAGAGACCCAGTACTTC
TRBV19	13	TRBJ1-5	-	CAGGTDSNQPQHF	TGTGCCGGGGGGACTGATAGCAATCAGCCCCAGCATTTT
TRBV19	15	TRBJ2-1	TRBD2	CASTELAGGDNEQFF	TGTGCCAGTACGGAATTAGCGGGGGGGGACAATGAGCAGTTCTTC
TRBV25-1	13	TRBJ1-5	-	CASTFGQNQPQHF	TGTGCCAGCACCTTTGGGCAGAATCAGCCCCAGCATTTT
TRBV5-1	14	TRBJ2-7	TRBD1	CASGATGSAYEQYF	TGCGCCAGCGGGGCGACAGGGTCCGCCTACGAGCAGTACTTC
TRBV6-5	15	TRBJ2-1	-	CASSYSNIVRGEQFF	TGTGCCAGCAGTTACTCGAACATCGTCCGGGGTGAGCAGTTCTTC
TRBV13	14	TRBJ1-1	-	CASSLGTGLSEAFF	TGTGCCAGCAGCTTGGGAACAGGGCTCTCTGAAGCTTTCTTT
TRBV5-1	13	TRBJ1-1	-	CASSLNRPTEAFF	TGCGCCAGCAGCTTGAACAGACCCACTGAAGCTTTCTTT
TRBV5-1	12	TRBJ2-5	-	CASSLGQETQYF	TGCGCCAGCAGCTTGGGACAGGAGACCCAGTACTTC
TRBV5-4	14	TRBJ1-6	-	CASRPGLNNSPLHF	TGTGCCAGCAGGCCTGGACTGAACAATTCACCCCTCCACTTT
TRBV27	14	TRBJ1-2	TRBD1	CASGSGTGVYGYTF	TGTGCCAGCGGATCCGGGACAGGGGTCTACGGCTACACCTTC
TRBV20-1	10	TRBJ1-2	-	CSATGNGYTF	TGCAGTGCTACAGGGAATGGCTACACCTTC
TRBV9	16	TRBJ1-2	-	CASSSTRQGPFYGYTF	TGTGCCAGCAGCTCTACTCGTCAGGGTCCCTTCTATGGCTACACCTTC
TRBV19	12	TRBJ1-2	-	CASTTENYGYTF	TGTGCCAGTACAACAGAAAACTATGGCTACACCTTC
TRBV5-6	12	TRBJ2-7	-	CASSSSGDEQYF	TGTGCCAGCAGCTCGTCAGGGGACGAGCAGTACTTC
TRBV6-5	11	TRBJ2-2	-	CASSGRGELFF	TGTGCCAGCAGTGGTAGAGGGGAGCTGTTTTTT
TRBV7-2	14	TRBJ1-2	-	CASSPLGSFYGYTF	TGTGCCAGCAGCCCCCTCGGGTCCTTCTATGGCTACACCTTC
TRBV7-9	14	TRBJ2-4	-	CASSGEGSKNIQYF	TGTGCCAGCAGCGGAGAAGGTTCCAAAAACATTCAGTACTTC
TRBV7-3	16	TRBJ2-3	TRBD2	CASSLIAGGTTDTQYF	TGTGCCAGCAGCTTAATAGCGGGGGGAACCACAGATACGCAGTATTTT
TRBV9	16	TRBJ1-2	-	CASSVMEGGASYGYTF	TGTGCCAGCAGCGTAATGGAGGGGGGGGCTTCGTATGGCTACACCTTC
TRBV7-9	14	TRBJ2-5	-	CASRWAGTGETQYF	TGTGCCAGCAGATGGGCGGGGACCGGGGAGACCCAGTACTTC
TRBV10-3	14	TRBJ2-2	-	CAISDGRNTGELFF	TGTGCCATCAGTGATGGGCGGAACACCGGGGAGCTGTTTTTT
TRBV6-4	14	TRBJ1-6	TRBD1	CASSDHIGQVDLHF	TGTGCCAGCAGTGACCACATAGGACAGGTCGACCTCCACTTT
TRBV6-1	15	TRBJ2-7	TRBD2	CASSEELAGSYEQYF	TGTGCCAGCAGTGAAGAACTAGCGGGCTCCTACGAGCAGTACTTC
TRBV29-1	14	TRBJ2-1	TRBD1	CSGTTGTLHSEQFF	TGCAGCGGCACGACAGGGACACTCCACTCTGAGCAGTTCTTC
TRBV9	15	TRBJ1-2	TRBD1	CASSPFGTGDYGYTF	TGTGCCAGCAGCCCTTTTGGGACAGGGGACTATGGCTACACCTTC